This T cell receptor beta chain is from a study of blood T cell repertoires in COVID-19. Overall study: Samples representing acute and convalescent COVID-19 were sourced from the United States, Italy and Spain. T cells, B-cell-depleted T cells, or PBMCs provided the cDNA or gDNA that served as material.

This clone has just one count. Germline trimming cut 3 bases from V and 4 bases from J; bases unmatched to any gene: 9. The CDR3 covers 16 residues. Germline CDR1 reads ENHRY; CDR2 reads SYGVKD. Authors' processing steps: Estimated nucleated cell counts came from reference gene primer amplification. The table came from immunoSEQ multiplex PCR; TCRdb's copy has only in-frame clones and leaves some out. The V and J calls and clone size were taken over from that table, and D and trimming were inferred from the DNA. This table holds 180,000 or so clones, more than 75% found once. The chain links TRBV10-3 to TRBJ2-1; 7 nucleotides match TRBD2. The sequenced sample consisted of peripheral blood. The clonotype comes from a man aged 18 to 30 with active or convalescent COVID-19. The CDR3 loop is CAISDARGGSYNEQFF. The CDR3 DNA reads TGTGCCATCAGTGATGCGCGGGGCGGGAGTTACAATGAGCAGTTCTTC.